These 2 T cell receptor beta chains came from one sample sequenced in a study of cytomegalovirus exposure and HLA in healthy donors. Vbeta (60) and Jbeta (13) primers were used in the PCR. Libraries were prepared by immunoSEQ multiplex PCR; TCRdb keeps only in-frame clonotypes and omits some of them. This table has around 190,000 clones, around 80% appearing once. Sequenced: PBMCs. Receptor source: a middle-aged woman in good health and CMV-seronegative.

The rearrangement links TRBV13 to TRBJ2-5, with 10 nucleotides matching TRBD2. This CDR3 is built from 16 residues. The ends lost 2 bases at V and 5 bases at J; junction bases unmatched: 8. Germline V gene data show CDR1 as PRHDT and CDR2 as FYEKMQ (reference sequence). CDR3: CASSLLQRGGRETQYF. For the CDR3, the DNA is TGTGCCAGCAGCTTACTTCAGCGGGGGGGCCGTGAGACCCAGTACTTC.

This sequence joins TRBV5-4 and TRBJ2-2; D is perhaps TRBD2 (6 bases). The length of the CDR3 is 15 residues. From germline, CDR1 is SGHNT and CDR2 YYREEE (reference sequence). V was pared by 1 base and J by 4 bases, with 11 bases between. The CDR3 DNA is TGTGCCAGCAGCTTGAGGCTAGCGACCACCGGGGAGCTGTTTTTT. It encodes CASSLRLATTGELFF. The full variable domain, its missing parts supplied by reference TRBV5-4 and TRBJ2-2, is ETGVTQSPTHLIKTRGQQVTLRCSSQSGHNTVSWYQQALGQGPQFIFQYYREEENGRGNFPPRFSGLQFPNYSSELNVNALELDDSALYLCASSLRLATTGELFFGEGSRLTVL.